Shown below are 19 T cell receptor beta chains from a single sample sequenced in a study of cytomegalovirus exposure and HLA in healthy donors. Primers for the PCR totalled 60 Vbeta and 13 Jbeta. Data came from immunoSEQ multiplex PCR; TCRdb stores just in-frame clones and leaves some out. The sample includes about 160,000 clones, approximately 80% seen only once; the top ten take under 7.5%. The source material was PBMCs. These receptors came from a man over 45 in good health and CMV-seropositive.

The genes are TRBV9 and TRBJ2-1; possible D gene TRBD2, 6 bases. Germline lookup yields CDR1 SGDLS and CDR2 YYNGEE. This CDR3 comprises 16 residues. Trimming pared 3 bases from V and 5 bases from J, leaving 18 bases between. Written as DNA, the CDR3 is TGTGCCAGCAGCGCGGGACTCCTTCTGATAAACAATGAGCAGTTCTTC. Translated, it gives CASSAGLLLINNEQFF.

The chain joins TRBV5-1 to TRBJ1-2; 7 nucleotides agree with TRBD1. J was trimmed by 0 bases and V by 4 bases; bases with no gene match: 6. The CDR3 is made up of 15 amino acids. CDR1 SGHRS and CDR2 YFSETQ come from the germline V gene. The CDR3 spells CASSLLGGSNYGYTF. The CDR3, as DNA: TGCGCCAGCAGCCTTCTAGGGGGCTCTAACTATGGCTACACCTTC.

This clone has more than one count but fewer than ten. V gene TRBV7-8 combines with J gene TRBJ2-7; no firm D call. CDR1 is SGHVS, CDR2 FQNEAQ, per germline. This CDR3 comprises 13 residues. The V end lost 2 bases, the J end lost 3 bases, and 8 bases lay between the germline ends. CDR3 DNA: TGTGCCAGCAGCTTATCTAACAGCTACGAGCAGTACTTC. Amino acids: CASSLSNSYEQYF.

As for this clone: The identical CDR3 is also encoded by other nucleotide sequences in the sample. V gene TRBV19 combines with J gene TRBJ1-2; D possibly corresponds to TRBD1 (5 bases). Germline V gene lookup returns CDR1 LNHDA and CDR2 SQIVND (reference sequence). V lost 3 bases, J lost 3 bases, and 23 bases lay in between. The CDR3 consists of 18 residues. The CDR3 sequence: CASSILSLSGAKDYGYTF. The CDR3 bases are TGTGCCAGTAGTATCCTCAGCCTTAGCGGGGCCAAAGACTATGGCTACACCTTC.

The chain has TRBV6-1 and TRBJ1-1, with D maybe TRBD1 (6 bases). Per the germline V gene, CDR1 is MNHNS and CDR2 is SASEGT. Deletions cut 7 bases from V and 7 bases from J, with 19 bases between. The CDR3 length is 14 residues. The CDR3 nucleotides are TGTGCCAGCAACCTCGACAGGTTCACAATTGAAGCTTTCTTT. Protein sequence: CASNLDRFTIEAFF.

The CDR3 sequence is CASSERGSGSHEQYV. The CDR3 DNA reads TGTGCCAGCAGTGAACGGGGTAGCGGGAGTCACGAGCAGTACGTC. This chain connects TRBV6-1 to TRBJ2-7; 9 nucleotides match TRBD2. After removal of 2 bases from V and 5 bases from J, the junction contained 7 bases not matched to a gene. Germline CDR1 is MNHNS and CDR2 is SASEGT. This CDR3 comprises 15 residues.

The chain joins TRBV19 to TRBJ2-5; D is undetermined. Germline V gene sequence: CDR1 LNHDA, CDR2 SQIVND (reference sequence). V was trimmed by 1 base and J by 5 bases, leaving 8 bases between them. The CDR3 covers 13 residues. The DNA for the CDR3 is TGTGCCAGTAGTATAGGGCTTAAGGAGACCCAGTACTTC. This codes for CASSIGLKETQYF.

The chain combines TRBV4-2 with TRBJ2-1; 7 bases agree with TRBD2. V dropped 4 bases and J dropped 7; count of bases not matched to a gene: 10. CDR3 length: 15 residues. Germline V gene sequence: CDR1 LGHNA, CDR2 YNFKEQ. The CDR3 region has the DNA TGTGCCAGCAGCCTGGGGGGGGGAATCGGAAATGAGCAGTTCTTC. Translation: CASSLGGGIGNEQFF.

The rearrangement joins TRBV18 to TRBJ1-1; tentatively, D is TRBD1 (5 bases). This CDR3 has 14 residues. Germline CDR1 reads KGHSH; CDR2 reads LQKENI. Trimming shortened V by 3 bases and J by 1 base, and 9 bases separated the two germline ends. The CDR3 spells CASSPFGGNTEAFF. The CDR3 nucleotides read TGTGCCAGCTCACCCTTCGGGGGGAACACTGAAGCTTTCTTT. Together with reference TRBV18 and TRBJ1-1, the CDR3 gives the full variable domain: NAGVMQNPRHLVRRRGQEARLRCSPMKGHSHVYWYRQLPEEGLKFMVYLQKENIIDESGMPKERFSAEFPKEGPSILRIQQVVRGDSAAYFCASSPFGGNTEAFFGQGTRLTVV.

V and J are TRBV28 and TRBJ2-5; TRBD2 agrees at 9 bases. Germline CDR1 MDHEN, CDR2 SYDVKM. This CDR3 contains 17 residues. After removal of 2 bases from V and 0 bases from J, the junction contained 7 bases not matched to a gene. The CDR3 region is CASSLPLLAGYQETQYF. The CDR3 bases are TGTGCCAGCAGTTTACCTCTTCTAGCGGGGTACCAAGAGACCCAGTACTTC.

This clone was seen only once. The chain is built from TRBV18 and TRBJ1-2; the D is unclear. In germline, CDR1 is KGHSH, CDR2 LQKENI. This CDR3 has 13 residues. Trimming shortened V by 3 bases and J by 7 bases, and 12 bases separated the two germline ends. The CDR3 DNA is TGTGCCAGCTCACCGACGGAGGGTTCTGGCTACACCTTC. Its protein product is CASSPTEGSGYTF.

This chain links TRBV20-1 with TRBJ1-1, with D possibly TRBD1 on 6 matching bases. CDR1 and CDR2 from the germline V gene are DFQATT and SNEGSKA (reference sequence). V shed 5 bases and J shed 8 bases, with 12 bases lying between them. The CDR3 loop spans 11 amino acids. CDR3 DNA sequence: TGCAGTGCTGGGGGCTCGGGAGAAGCTTTCTTT. Translated: CSAGGSGEAFF.

The chain is built from TRBV30 and TRBJ1-5; the match to TRBD1 covers 8 bases. The germline CDR1 and CDR2 sequences are GTSNPN and SVGIG (reference sequence). J lost 4 bases, V lost 2 bases, and 1 base had no gene match. The CDR3 runs 13 residues. CDR3 bases: TGTGCCTGGAGTAACAGGGGGAATCAGCCCCAGCATTTT. This encodes CAWSNRGNQPQHF. Looking up the rest from reference TRBV30 and TRBJ1-5 gives the full variable domain: SQTIHQWPATLVQPVGSPLSLECTVEGTSNPNLYWYRQAAGRGLQLLFYSVGIGQISSEVPQNLSASRPQDRQFILSSKKLLLSDSGFYLCAWSNRGNQPQHFGDGTRLSIL.

This rearrangement joins TRBV5-1 to TRBJ2-7; D gene uncertain. Trimming took off 3 bases at V and 0 bases at J, with 13 bases between the two ends. Germline V gives CDR1 SGHRS, CDR2 YFSETQ. There are 15 residues in the CDR3. The CDR3 spells CASSYYGPSSYEQYV. For the CDR3, the DNA is TGCGCCAGCAGCTACTATGGTCCAAGCTCCTACGAGCAGTACGTC.

The chain couples TRBV4-2 to TRBJ1-4; 10 bases agree with TRBD1. The CDR3 covers 17 residues. The junction had 4 bases not matched to a gene; V was cut back by 2 bases and J by 1 base. The V gene's germline CDR1 is LGHNA and CDR2 YNFKEQ. The DNA for the CDR3 is TGTGCCAGCAGCCAAAGGACAGGGGGGAGAACTAATGAAAAACTGTTTTTT. This encodes CASSQRTGGRTNEKLFF.

V is TRBV27 and J is TRBJ1-2, with 7 bases matching TRBD1. Germline loops: CDR1 MNHEY, CDR2 SMNVEV (reference sequence). The CDR3 totals 17 residues. Trimming removed 5 bases from V and 4 bases from J; junction bases left unmatched: 16. CDR3 nucleotide sequence: TGTGCCAGCAGTGAAGACAGGGCTAAGTCCCCTCTCTATGGCTACACCTTC. This translates into CASSEDRAKSPLYGYTF.

The sample holds one count of this clone. Here the CDR3 reads CASTFRDEQYF. The CDR3 bases are TGTGCCAGCACTTTCCGAGACGAGCAGTACTTC. The V call is TRBV6-6, the J call TRBJ2-7; D remains unclear. This CDR3 has 11 residues. The V and J ends lost 7 bases and 5 bases respectively, with 9 bases between them. From germline, CDR1 is MNHNY and CDR2 SVGAGI (reference sequence).

This rearrangement joins TRBV5-4 to TRBJ1-1; weak D call: TRBD1 (6 bases). This CDR3 has 15 amino acids. Trimming pared 0 bases from V and 7 bases from J, leaving 16 bases between. Germline lookup yields CDR1 SGHNT and CDR2 YYREEE (reference sequence). CDR3 coding DNA: TGTGCCAGCAGCTTGGGCGGGGGGCACCTTCTTGAAGCTTTCTTT. This translates into CASSLGGGHLLEAFF.

The J gene is TRBJ1-5, the V gene TRBV19; no clear D gene. The CDR3 totals 15 residues. The V gene lost 3 bases and the J gene lost 0 bases, with 9 bases spanning the gap. Germline lookup yields CDR1 LNHDA and CDR2 SQIVND (reference sequence). The CDR3 loop reads CASSMNSYSNQPQHF. The CDR3 DNA follows: TGTGCCAGTAGTATGAACAGTTATAGCAATCAGCCCCAGCATTTT.